One sample yielded the 24 T cell receptor beta chains listed below, sequenced in a study of CD8+CD57+ T cells in acquired aplastic anemia. TCR beta VDJ combinations and CDR3 sequences were profiled from genomic DNA. TCRdb reprocessed the reads via MiXCR and lists one record per CDR3 protein. The table has about 220,000 distinct CDR3 sequences, roughly 33% seen once. Sequences were obtained from sorted CD4+, CD8+, or CD8+CD57+ T cells (not recorded which) from PBMCs. The receptors were gathered from a human donor in good health, serving as a control.

This clonotype was seen at least ten times. The CDR3, as DNA: TGCGCCAGCAGCCAATACAGACGGGACCTCTACGAGCAGTACTTC. Translated, it gives CASSQYRRDLYEQYF. The genes are TRBV4-3 and TRBJ2-7; tentatively, D is TRBD1 or TRBD2 (5 bases each). The length of the CDR3 is 15 residues. V dropped 2 bases and J dropped 3 bases, with 14 bases sitting between them. Germline V lookup: CDR1 LGHNA, CDR2 YSLEER.

This clonotype was counted many times. This rearrangement joins TRBV19 to TRBJ1-2, with 11 nucleotides matching TRBD1. The CDR3 loop spans 18 amino acids. After removal of 5 bases from V and 7 bases from J, the junction contained 18 bases not matched to a gene. The germline CDR1 and CDR2 sequences are LNHDA and SQIVND (reference sequence). The DNA for the CDR3 is TGTGCCAGTAGTCTTTCACGGACAGGGGGCGGATCTAGTCGTGGCTACACCTTC. Translating it yields CASSLSRTGGGSSRGYTF.

This clonotype was observed many times. The chain is built from TRBV5-8 and TRBJ2-3, with D unclear. V was trimmed by 1 base and J by 0 bases, leaving 9 bases between them. The CDR3 has 15 residues. Germline values: CDR1 SGHTS, CDR2 YDEGEE. DNA of the CDR3: TGTGCCAGCAGCTTGCAAGCGTCTAGCACAGATACGCAGTATTTT. Translated, it gives CASSLQASSTDTQYF.

This chain links TRBV24-1 with TRBJ2-1; TRBD2 matches at 13 bases. V shed 3 bases, J shed 6 bases, and the junction held 7 bases outside the gene matches. The CDR3 totals 17 residues. CDR1 and CDR2 from the germline V gene are KGHDR and SFDVKD. CDR3 loop: CATSDPRLAGGLNEQFF. The CDR3 bases are TGTGCCACCAGTGATCCTAGACTAGCGGGAGGTCTCAATGAGCAGTTCTTC.

The chain employs TRBV15 and TRBJ1-2, with TRBD1 matching 8 bases. Germline-derived CDR1 and CDR2 are LNHNV and YYDKDF (reference sequence). The CDR3 extends over 15 amino acids. With V trimmed by 0 bases and J by 8 bases, 8 bases remained unmatched. The CDR3 reads CATSREPRGPEGYTF. CDR3 bases: TGTGCCACCAGCAGAGAGCCCAGGGGGCCTGAGGGCTACACCTTC.

The rearrangement joins TRBV7-9 to TRBJ2-3; the D call may be TRBD1 or TRBD2 (5 bases each). From germline, CDR1 is SEHNR and CDR2 FQNEAQ (reference sequence). V lost 2 bases and J lost 0, with 9 bases in between. CDR3 length: 15 amino acids. The chain's CDR3 is CASSLNGDSTDTQYF. CDR3 DNA sequence: TGTGCCAGCAGCTTAAACGGGGACAGCACAGATACGCAGTATTTT.

In this sample, this clonotype turned up many times. V gene TRBV9 combines with J gene TRBJ1-6, with TRBD1 as a possible D gene (5 bases). The V end lost 4 bases, the J end lost 9 bases, and 17 bases lay between the germline ends. This CDR3 spans 15 amino acids. Germline V lookup: CDR1 SGDLS, CDR2 YYNGEE. In nucleotides, the CDR3 is TGTGCCAGCAGCCGCCGGGGGATCCCGACTTCACCCCTCCACTTT. This gives the protein CASSRRGIPTSPLHF. Full variable domain (remainder filled in from reference TRBV9 and TRBJ1-6): DSGVTQTPKHLITATGQRVTLRCSPRSGDLSVYWYQQSLDQGLQFLIQYYNGEERAKGNILERFSAQQFPDLHSELNLSSLELGDSALYFCASSRRGIPTSPLHFGNGTRLTVT.

This chain links TRBV12-3 or TRBV12-4 with TRBJ2-7; D perhaps matches TRBD2 (7 bases). V was clipped by 8 bases and J by 0 bases, with 17 bases between them. The CDR3 has 15 residues. The CDR3 DNA is TGTGCCAGCTCCTTCGGGGGGCTTATCTCCTACGAGCAGTACTTC. It specifies CASSFGGLISYEQYF.

The chain recombines TRBV7-9 with TRBJ1-3; TRBD1 aligns across 10 bases. With 4 bases clipped from V and 0 bases from J, the junction kept 6 bases outside the gene matches. This CDR3 has 17 residues. CDR1 and CDR2 from the germline V gene are SEHNR and FQNEAQ (reference sequence). DNA of the CDR3: TGTGCCAGCAGCTCGGGACAGGGGACCAGCTCTGGAAACACCATATATTTT. Protein: CASSSGQGTSSGNTIYF.

This clonotype appeared many times. The gene calls are TRBV20-1 and TRBJ2-7; unclear D gene. The CDR3 runs to 11 residues. V was trimmed by 3 bases and J by 2 bases, leaving 5 bases between them. From germline, CDR1 is DFQATT and CDR2 SNEGSKA (reference sequence). CDR3 coding DNA: TGCAGTGCTAGCGGTACCTACGAGCAGTACTTC. Protein: CSASGTYEQYF.

The CDR3 reads CASSRGLAGGYNEQFF. For the CDR3, the DNA is TGTGCCAGCAGCCGGGGACTAGCGGGGGGGTACAATGAGCAGTTCTTC. The rearrangement uses TRBV5-4 and TRBJ2-1; 16 bases are shared with TRBD2. The CDR3 runs to 16 residues. Germline assignment: CDR1 SGHNT and CDR2 YYREEE (reference sequence). With V trimmed by 4 bases and J by 4 bases, 2 bases remained unmatched.

Regarding this clonotype: Germline and junction disagree at one end, which may indicate a read error. V usage is TRBV11-1 and J usage is TRBJ2-1, with 8 bases aligning to TRBD2. The CDR3 extends over 16 amino acids. Per the germline V gene, CDR1 is SGHAT and CDR2 is FQDESV (reference sequence). DNA for the CDR3: TGTGCCAGCAGCCCCGAGACTAGCGTTGCCTACAATGGGCAGTTCTTC. This codes for CASSPETSVAYNGQFF.

The chain employs TRBV19 and TRBJ2-1; 8 bases align to TRBD1. The V gene end was trimmed by 9 bases and the J gene end by 4 bases; junction bases not matched to a gene: 8. Germline CDR1 reads LNHDA; CDR2 reads SQIVND (reference sequence). The CDR3 has 14 amino acids. DNA for the CDR3: TGTGCCAGCAGCCCTACAGGGGGTTACAATGAGCAGTTCTTC. Residues: CASSPTGGYNEQFF.

With regard to this clonotype: The junction departs from the called germline gene at one end, perhaps through a read error. The chain links TRBV2 to TRBJ2-1; D is undetermined. The CDR3 runs to 13 residues. In germline, CDR1 is SNHLY, CDR2 FYNNEI. In DNA, the CDR3 is TGTGCCAGCAGCCAAGAAATGTGGTATGAGCAGTCCTTC. It codes for CASSQEMWYEQSF.

This clonotype was counted at least ten times. The J gene is TRBJ1-1, the V gene TRBV19; D gene ambiguous. V lost 6 bases, J lost 1 base, and 9 bases lay in between. The CDR3 consists of 13 residues. Per the germline V gene, CDR1 is LNHDA and CDR2 is SQIVND (reference sequence). The CDR3 loop is CASRGRQNTEAFF. CDR3 bases: TGTGCCAGTAGGGGCCGACAGAACACTGAAGCTTTCTTT.

Many counts were recorded for this clonotype. The DNA for the CDR3 is TGTGCCAGTGCAAGGACAGGTTCCTACAATGAGCAGTTCTTC. Amino acids: CASARTGSYNEQFF. The rearrangement joins TRBV19 to TRBJ2-1, with 7 nucleotides matching TRBD1. In germline, CDR1 is LNHDA, CDR2 SQIVND (reference sequence). Germline trimming cut 8 bases from V and 1 base from J; bases unmatched to any gene: 5. This CDR3 comprises 14 residues.

At least ten counts were recorded for this clonotype. V and J are TRBV20-1 and TRBJ2-1; no definite D call. The germline V gene encodes CDR1 DFQATT and CDR2 SNEGSKA (reference sequence). The CDR3 loop spans 15 amino acids. Trimming removed 1 base at V and 4 bases at J, with 14 bases between. CDR3 bases: TGCAGTGCTAGAGTAAGGCGGACCGAATACAATGAGCAGTTCTTC. Its protein is CSARVRRTEYNEQFF.

The chain combines TRBV29-1 with TRBJ2-6; D remains ambiguous. This CDR3 has 12 residues. Trimming cost V 4 bases and J 3 bases, with 4 bases left between them. Germline values: CDR1 SQVTM, CDR2 ANQGSEA. In nucleotides, the CDR3 is TGCAGCGTTGGGTTTGGGGCCAACGTCCTGACTTTC. It translates to CSVGFGANVLTF.

This clonotype was recorded only once. The DNA of the CDR3 is TGTGCCAGCAGCCAAGATCGTAGGCTAGCGGGGAGGAATGAGCAGTTCTTC. It encodes CASSQDRRLAGRNEQFF. The chain recombines TRBV4-2 with TRBJ2-1; the match to TRBD2 covers 9 bases. The CDR3 covers 17 residues. Trimming removed 0 bases from V and 7 bases from J; junction bases left unmatched: 10. Germline values: CDR1 LGHNA, CDR2 YNFKEQ.

Ten or more counts support this clonotype. The V call is TRBV10-3, the J call TRBJ1-1, with D perhaps TRBD1 (5 bases). CDR1 is ENHRY, CDR2 SYGVKD, per germline. Trimming stripped 5 bases from V and 6 bases from J, with 13 bases between. The CDR3 runs 13 residues. In DNA, the CDR3 is TGTGCCATCAGTATAGAGGGACTATCTGAAGCTTTCTTT. This gives the protein CAISIEGLSEAFF.

Concerning this clonotype itself: The missing conserved phenylalanine or tryptophan at the end of this CDR3 makes a read error likely. This chain uses TRBV6-1 with TRBJ2-7, with D possibly being TRBD1 (7 bases). V was cut by 5 bases and J by 0 bases, with 14 bases left in between. Germline loops: CDR1 MNHNS, CDR2 SASEGT. This CDR3 contains 15 residues. The CDR3 region is CASSRSGGLSYEQYL. Here the CDR3 DNA reads TGTGCCAGCAGTAGATCAGGGGGACTCTCCTACGAGCAGTACCTC.

About this clonotype itself: A much more abundant neighbour one base away suggests this may be a read error. The CDR3 nucleotides are TGTGCCAGCAGTAATACCGGGGCAGGTTACCCACCCCTCCACTTT. It codes for CASSNTGAGYPPLHF. The chain carries TRBV6-1 and TRBJ1-6; tentative D call: TRBD1 (5 bases). CDR1 is MNHNS and CDR2 is SASEGT in the germline V gene. The CDR3 runs 15 residues. V lost 5 bases and J 11 bases, leaving 19 bases between the germline ends.

The chain employs TRBV20-1 and TRBJ2-1; D perhaps matches TRBD1 (6 bases). The CDR3 has 14 amino acids. V lost 0 bases and J 7 bases, leaving 13 bases between the germline ends. The V gene's germline CDR1 is DFQATT and CDR2 SNEGSKA (reference sequence). The CDR3 DNA follows: TGCAGTGCTAGAGATTGGGACAATTTAAATGAGCAGTTCTTC. Translated: CSARDWDNLNEQFF.

This clonotype was detected ten times or more. The chain joins TRBV20-1 to TRBJ1-2; TRBD1 matches 8 bases. The CDR3 sequence is 12 residues long. Losses at the gene ends were 6 bases for V and 14 bases for J; bases not matched to a gene: 14. The germline CDR1 and CDR2 sequences are DFQATT and SNEGSKA (reference sequence). CDR3 amino acids: CSAQDAGGAGTF. CDR3 bases: TGCAGTGCCCAGGACGCAGGGGGCGCAGGGACCTTC.